These 4 T cell receptor beta chains originate from one sample sequenced in a study of early stage breast cancer tumors. Some clones are missing from TCRdb's copy, which holds only in-frame ones; the method was immunoSEQ multiplex PCR. The sample includes around 28,000 clones, more than 80% of them seen just once. Sequences were obtained from blood. Receptors were obtained from a person in their sixties with breast cancer.

This clone was seen a few times. The chain carries TRBV6-6 and TRBJ1-3; 7 bases agree with TRBD1. From germline, CDR1 is MNHNY and CDR2 SVGAGI (reference sequence). The CDR3 extends over 13 amino acids. The V segment lost 7 bases and the J segment 4 bases; nucleotides outside the gene matches: 4. CDR3 in amino acids: CASIETGGNTIYF. As DNA, the CDR3 is TGTGCCAGCATTGAGACAGGGGGAAACACCATATATTTT.

This chain links TRBV27 with TRBJ2-7, with 9 bases aligning to TRBD1. This CDR3 is 19 amino acids long. The germline V gene encodes CDR1 MNHEY and CDR2 SMNVEV (reference sequence). V lost 4 bases to trimming and J lost 7 bases; unmatched junction nucleotides: 23. This CDR3 is CASSWRGGGLGTGPGEQYF. The DNA of the CDR3 is TGTGCCAGCAGTTGGAGGGGCGGGGGCTTAGGGACAGGGCCGGGTGAGCAGTACTTC.

This chain connects TRBV27 to TRBJ2-3, with a weak D call TRBD1 (6 bases). The CDR3 runs 14 residues. V lost 4 bases and J lost 0, with 8 bases in between. Per the germline V gene, CDR1 is MNHEY and CDR2 is SMNVEV (reference sequence). In DNA, the CDR3 is TGTGCCAGCAGTTGGGACACTAGCACAGATACGCAGTATTTT. Translating gives CASSWDTSTDTQYF.

In its sample, this clone was seen a few times. The chain employs TRBV11-2 and TRBJ2-2; D is perhaps TRBD2 (7 bases). CDR3 size: 17 residues. The ends were cut back, 4 bases at V and 5 bases at J, with 20 bases in the middle. CDR1 and CDR2 from the germline V gene are SGHAT and FQNNGV. The CDR3 here is CASSSSRGGGRTGELFF. Written as DNA, the CDR3 is TGTGCCAGCAGCTCGTCCCGAGGGGGAGGGAGAACCGGGGAGCTGTTTTTT.